Listed here is a single TCR beta chain. In the source study's methods: Using reference gene primer amplification, nucleated cell counts were estimated. The protocol was immunoSEQ multiplex PCR, while the TCRdb copy is restricted to in-frame clones and leaves out a portion. That table gives V, J and clone size, and the DNA gave D and trimming. The table shows over 200,000 clones, with around 79% occurring only once. The data are from a study of blood T cell repertoires in COVID-19. At the level of the study: From T cells, B-cell-depleted T cells, or PBMCs came the material, which was cDNA or gDNA.

V lost 5 bases to trimming and J lost 1 base, with 12 bases between them. Germline CDR1 MNHEY, CDR2 SVGAGI. The CDR3 loop spans 15 amino acids. This chain links TRBV6-5 with TRBJ1-3; TRBD1 might be the D (6 bases). The TCR originated in a woman aged 80 or over with acute or convalescent COVID-19. Sequencing input: peripheral blood. CDR3 loop: CASSRAGASGNTIYF. The CDR3 DNA reads as TGTGCCAGCAGTCGGGCAGGGGCTTCTGGAAACACCATATATTTT.